Presented here are 14 T cell receptor beta chains from one specimen sequenced in a study of blood T cell repertoires in COVID-19 (dated by TCRdb to 2018 to 2021). Libraries were prepared through the immunoSEQ multiplex PCR assay. TCRdb's version of the immuneACCESS table is confined to in-frame rearrangements and falls short of the full clone set. An unresolved V gene accounts for under half of the shortfall where checked; the remainder is of unknown origin. Across this sample there are approximately 190,000 clones, with 80% to 85% seen only once. Jointly, the top ten make up 3% to 3.5% of the sample. The sequenced sample consisted of PBMCs or T cells enriched from blood (not recorded which). All receptors come from a woman in her 30s who had been exposed to COVID-19.

The chain joins TRBV4-1 to TRBJ1-3; D remains ambiguous. Trimming took 1 base from V and 5 from J, leaving 12 bases between them. This CDR3 has 15 amino acids. Germline CDR1 MGHRA, CDR2 YSYEKL. The CDR3 is CASSQGTAKRNTIYF. DNA for the CDR3: TGCGCCAGCAGCCAAGGGACTGCTAAGCGAAACACCATATATTTT.

The rearrangement joins TRBV5-6 to TRBJ1-5; tentative D call: TRBD1 (5 bases). Trimming took 6 bases from V and 2 from J, leaving 12 bases between them. CDR1 SGHDT and CDR2 YYEEEE come from the germline V gene. This CDR3 contains 14 residues. CDR3 in amino acids: CASNSGYGNQPQHF. As DNA, the CDR3 is TGTGCCAGCAATTCAGGGTATGGCAATCAGCCCCAGCATTTT.

On this clone itself: This sample includes further DNA sequences coding for the same CDR3. The chain couples TRBV18 to TRBJ2-7; no firm D call. With 4 bases removed from V and 4 bases from J, the gap between germline ends came to 5 bases. The germline V gene encodes CDR1 KGHSH and CDR2 LQKENI. This CDR3 contains 11 residues. CDR3 sequence (DNA): TGTGCCAGCTCACTGTCTTACGAGCAGTACTTC. It yields the protein CASSLSYEQYF.

The rearrangement joins TRBV30 to TRBJ1-2, with D hard to call. The CDR3 length is 13 residues. Trimming removed 4 bases from V and 7 bases from J, with 16 bases in between. Germline V gene data show CDR1 as GTSNPN and CDR2 as SVGIG (reference sequence). The CDR3 sequence is CAWNYSPLGGYTF. The CDR3 DNA sequence: TGTGCCTGGAATTACTCCCCACTCGGTGGCTACACCTTC.

Only one count was recorded for this clone. The chain employs TRBV10-3 and TRBJ1-1; TRBD1 matches at 7 bases. The CDR3 has 15 amino acids. The V gene end was trimmed by 3 bases and the J gene end by 0 bases; junction bases not matched to a gene: 4. Germline V gene sequence: CDR1 ENHRY, CDR2 SYGVKD. The CDR3, as DNA: TGTGCCATCAGTGACCCGACAGGGCTGAACACTGAAGCTTTCTTT. Amino acids: CAISDPTGLNTEAFF.

The CDR3 loop is CSERTGGGETQYF. The CDR3 DNA sequence: TGCAGCGAGAGGACAGGGGGCGGTGAGACCCAGTACTTC. The chain recombines TRBV29-1 with TRBJ2-5, with 11 bases fitting TRBD1. The CDR3 is 13 amino acids. Germline V gene lookup returns CDR1 SQVTM and CDR2 ANQGSEA. V trimming: 7 bases; J trimming: 5 bases; junction bases outside the gene matches: 6.

This clone appeared once. Other nucleotide sequences in the sample specify the same CDR3. The V gene is TRBV18, the J gene TRBJ2-1; TRBD2 matches 7 bases. Germline trimming cut 4 bases from V and 1 base from J; bases unmatched to any gene: 7. The germline CDR1 and CDR2 sequences are KGHSH and LQKENI. The CDR3 covers 16 residues. The CDR3 DNA reads as TGTGCCAGCTCACGAACGGGGGGAATTTCCTACAATGAGCAGTTCTTC. Amino acids: CASSRTGGISYNEQFF. The full variable domain, completed using reference TRBV18 and TRBJ2-1, is NAGVMQNPRHLVRRRGQEARLRCSPMKGHSHVYWYRQLPEEGLKFMVYLQKENIIDESGMPKERFSAEFPKEGPSILRIQQVVRGDSAAYFCASSRTGGISYNEQFFGPGTRLTVL.

V and J are TRBV11-3 and TRBJ1-2; 10 nucleotides match TRBD1. The CDR3 length is 17 residues. Germline V gene data show CDR1 as SGHNT and CDR2 as YENEEA. The junction had 10 bases not matched to a gene; V was cut back by 6 bases and J by 0 bases. CDR3 in amino acids: CASRVPGQGRANYGYTF. The CDR3 nucleotides read TGTGCCAGCAGGGTCCCGGGACAGGGGAGAGCTAACTATGGCTACACCTTC.

The chain employs TRBV5-4 and TRBJ1-2, with 10 nucleotides matching TRBD1. The germline V gene has CDR1 SGHNT and CDR2 YYREEE (reference sequence). The CDR3 sequence is 16 residues long. The V gene end was trimmed by 7 bases and the J gene end by 7 bases; junction bases not matched to a gene: 16. CDR3 coding DNA: TGTGCCAGCGCCCCCCTCAGGGGACAGGGGATAAGTGGCTACACCTTC. This codes for CASAPLRGQGISGYTF. The full variable domain, rest sourced from reference TRBV5-4 and TRBJ1-2, is ETGVTQSPTHLIKTRGQQVTLRCSSQSGHNTVSWYQQALGQGPQFIFQYYREEENGRGNFPPRFSGLQFPNYSSELNVNALELDDSALYLCASAPLRGQGISGYTFGSGTRLTVV.

The gene calls are TRBV11-2 and TRBJ1-4, with D tentatively TRBD1 (5 bases). V lost 6 bases and J lost 5, with 16 bases in between. CDR3 length: 15 amino acids. The germline V gene has CDR1 SGHAT and CDR2 FQNNGV. As DNA, the CDR3 is TGTGCCAGCAGTCCACTTGGACGGGGGAATGAAAAACTGTTTTTT. Protein product: CASSPLGRGNEKLFF. The whole variable domain, remainder taken from reference TRBV11-2 and TRBJ1-4, is EAGVAQSPRYKIIEKRQSVAFWCNPISGHATLYWYQQILGQGPKLLIQFQNNGVVDDSQLPKDRFSAERLKGVDSTLKIQPAKLEDSAVYLCASSPLGRGNEKLFFGSGTQLSVL.

In this sample, this clone turned up many times. J is TRBJ2-5 and V is TRBV6-1; tentative D call: TRBD2 (7 bases). Germline CDR1 MNHNS, CDR2 SASEGT. The CDR3 totals 15 residues. V was pared by 2 bases and J by 0 bases, with 10 bases between. The CDR3: CASSELGGDQETQYF. The CDR3 DNA is TGTGCCAGCAGTGAATTAGGGGGGGACCAAGAGACCCAGTACTTC.

This chain joins TRBV7-9 and TRBJ1-1; a possible D gene is TRBD1 (5 bases). V gave up 4 bases and J gave up 10 bases, with 13 bases separating them. This CDR3 is built from 12 residues. Germline V lookup: CDR1 SEHNR, CDR2 FQNEAQ (reference sequence). For the CDR3, the DNA is TGTGCCAGCAGCTGGGACTCTCCGGGAGCTTTCTTT. Its protein product is CASSWDSPGAFF.

This chain joins TRBV19 and TRBJ1-5, with 10 bases identical to TRBD1. Germline trimming cut 3 bases from V and 3 bases from J; bases unmatched to any gene: 14. CDR1 is LNHDA, CDR2 SQIVND, per germline (reference sequence). The CDR3 totals 19 residues. The CDR3 protein is CASSIPFHPGTGVNQPQHF. The CDR3 DNA follows: TGTGCCAGTAGTATTCCGTTTCACCCCGGGACAGGGGTCAATCAGCCCCAGCATTTT.

The V and J genes are TRBV12-3 or TRBV12-4 and TRBJ1-1; 8 bases match TRBD1. Germline trimming cut 11 bases from V and 5 bases from J; bases unmatched to any gene: 7. The CDR3 totals 12 residues. Written as DNA, the CDR3 is TGTGCCGCTGGCAGGGGGCGTACTGAAGCTTTCTTT. Translated, it gives CAAGRGRTEAFF.